This T cell receptor (beta chain) was captured in a study of T cells in localized non-small cell lung cancer. Study-level findings and limits: Analysis by sequencing included only one tumor region, so heterogeneity remains possible. The greatest T cell clonality was found in uninvolved adjacent lung (higher than in tumor). A median of roughly 57 clones ranked among the top 100 in tumor appeared in adjacent lung.

This CDR3 is 16 amino acids long. With V trimmed by 1 base and J by 2 bases, 5 bases remained unmatched. In germline, CDR1 is MGHRA, CDR2 YSYEKL. This clone appeared a single time. Its antigen is still unknown. TCRdb's table, derived via immunoSEQ multiplex PCR, lists solely in-frame clones and lacks some. The table includes 45,000 to 70,000 clones, 80% to 90% detected once. The origin of this receptor is a woman aged 40-69 years with stage I lung adenocarcinoma. V gene TRBV4-1 combines with J gene TRBJ2-5, with 9 bases identical to TRBD2. The source was peripheral blood, collected before any cancer treatment. The CDR3 nucleotides read TGCGCCAGCAGCCAAGGGCTAGCGGGGAATCAAGAGACCCAGTACTTC. Amino acid sequence: CASSQGLAGNQETQYF.